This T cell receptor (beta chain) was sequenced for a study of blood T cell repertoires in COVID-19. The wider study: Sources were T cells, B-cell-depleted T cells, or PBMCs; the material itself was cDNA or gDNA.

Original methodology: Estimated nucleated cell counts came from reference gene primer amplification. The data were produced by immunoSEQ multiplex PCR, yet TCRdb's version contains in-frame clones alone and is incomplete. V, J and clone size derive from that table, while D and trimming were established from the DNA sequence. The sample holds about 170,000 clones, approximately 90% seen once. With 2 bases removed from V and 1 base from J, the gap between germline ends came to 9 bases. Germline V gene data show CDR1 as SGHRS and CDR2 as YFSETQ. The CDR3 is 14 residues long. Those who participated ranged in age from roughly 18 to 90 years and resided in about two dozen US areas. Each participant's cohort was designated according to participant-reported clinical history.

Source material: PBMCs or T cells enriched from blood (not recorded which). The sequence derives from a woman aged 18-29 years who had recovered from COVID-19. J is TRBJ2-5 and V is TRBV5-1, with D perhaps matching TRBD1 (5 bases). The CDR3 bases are TGCGCCAGCAGCTTATCAGGGTTCCAAGAGACCCAGTACTTC. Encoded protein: CASSLSGFQETQYF.